This passage covers 22 T cell receptor beta chains from one sample sequenced in a study of T cells after yellow fever vaccination. TCRdb independently ran MiXCR on the 5' RACE reads; one entry per CDR3 protein. The sample has around 550,000 distinct CDR3 sequences; roughly 19% are singletons. The material sequenced was PBMCs, taken 15 days after the yellow fever booster vaccination. These receptors all come from a man between 25 and 39 years old who received the YFV17D yellow fever vaccine.

The J gene is TRBJ2-3, the V gene TRBV6-1; maybe TRBD2 (6 bases). Germline loops: CDR1 MNHNS, CDR2 SASEGT. The CDR3 spans 12 residues. V lost 6 bases and J 6 bases, leaving 10 bases between the germline ends. DNA of the CDR3: TGTGCCAGCAGGCGACTAGTGGATACGCAGTATTTT. It specifies CASRRLVDTQYF.

CDR3 coding DNA: TGCGCCAGCAGCTTGGTGGCGGGACGGCAGTCCTACGAGCAGTACTTC. As protein: CASSLVAGRQSYEQYF. The J gene is TRBJ2-7, the V gene TRBV5-1; possible D gene TRBD2, 6 bases. From germline, CDR1 is SGHRS and CDR2 YFSETQ. This CDR3 comprises 16 residues. The V end was cut by 0 bases, the J end by 1 base, with 14 bases between.

The rearrangement joins TRBV29-1 to TRBJ2-1; 12 bases match TRBD2. The length of the CDR3 is 15 residues. Unmatched junction bases numbered 13, after V lost 7 bases and J lost 9 bases. Germline loops: CDR1 SQVTM, CDR2 ANQGSEA. The CDR3 nucleotides read TGCAGCGGTCGACTAGCGGGAGAAGTTCGCCCTGAGCAGTTCTTC. Translating gives CSGRLAGEVRPEQFF.

There are a few counts of this clonotype. V gene TRBV5-1 combines with J gene TRBJ2-6; no reliable D call. The CDR3 length is 15 residues. V was pared by 3 bases and J by 4 bases, with 11 bases between. Per the germline V gene, CDR1 is SGHRS and CDR2 is YFSETQ. CDR3 sequence: CASSSQASGANVLTF. CDR3 in DNA: TGCGCCAGCAGCTCTCAGGCTTCGGGGGCCAACGTCCTGACTTTC.

This clonotype has a handful of counts. The chain joins TRBV6-5 to TRBJ2-3, with D possibly matching TRBD2 (6 bases). V lost 4 bases and J 6 bases, leaving 17 bases between the germline ends. CDR1 is MNHEY and CDR2 is SVGAGI in the germline V gene. This CDR3 comprises 15 residues. CDR3 in amino acids: CASSLGGVEPDTQYF. In DNA, the CDR3 is TGTGCCAGCAGTTTGGGGGGAGTTGAACCCGATACGCAGTATTTT.

This clonotype came up a few times. V is TRBV29-1 and J is TRBJ1-2; TRBD1 might be the D (6 bases). From germline, CDR1 is SQVTM and CDR2 ANQGSEA. The CDR3 extends over 11 amino acids. Trimming cost V 3 bases and J 6 bases, with 8 bases left between them. The CDR3 coding sequence is TGCAGCGTTGAGGGGGGCCATGGCTACACCTTC. Translation gives CSVEGGHGYTF.

The genes are TRBV20-1 and TRBJ1-2; no reliable D call. The CDR3 contains 10 residues. Germline assignment: CDR1 DFQATT and CDR2 SNEGSKA (reference sequence). V lost 3 bases to trimming and J lost 3 bases, with 2 bases between them. CDR3 amino acids: CSASHYGYTF. The CDR3 nucleotides read TGCAGTGCTAGCCACTATGGCTACACCTTC.

This clonotype was seen a handful of times. The rearrangement uses TRBV6-5 and TRBJ2-3, with TRBD2 identical over 12 bases. The junction had 6 bases not matched to a gene; V was cut back by 2 bases and J by 0 bases. Per the germline V gene, CDR1 is MNHEY and CDR2 is SVGAGI. The CDR3 has 18 residues. The CDR3: CASSYPSGRAGSTDTQYF. The DNA for the CDR3 is TGTGCCAGCAGTTACCCTAGCGGGAGGGCCGGGAGCACAGATACGCAGTATTTT.

V is TRBV28 and J is TRBJ2-3; a weak D match, TRBD2 (6 bases). This CDR3 has 19 amino acids. Looked up from germline, CDR1 is MDHEN and CDR2 is SYDVKM. V was cut by 3 bases and J by 0 bases, with 22 bases left in between. DNA of the CDR3: TGTGCCAGCAGTTTGGACTATGACGGGAAGTTTCGTAGCACAGATACGCAGTATTTT. Protein sequence: CASSLDYDGKFRSTDTQYF.

This sequence joins TRBV15 and TRBJ2-5, with a tentative D call TRBD2 (5 bases). Trimming cost V 1 base and J 4 bases, with 10 bases left between them. The CDR3 covers 14 residues. Germline assignment: CDR1 LNHNV and CDR2 YYDKDF (reference sequence). The CDR3 nucleotides are TGTGCCACCAGCAGAGCCGGGGAAGGAGAGACCCAGTACTTC. Translating it yields CATSRAGEGETQYF.

The chain combines TRBV11-2 with TRBJ2-7, with 7 bases aligning to TRBD2. The length of the CDR3 is 15 residues. Trimming at V came to 2 bases and at J to 4 bases, leaving 8 bases not matched to a gene. Germline CDR1 is SGHAT and CDR2 is FQNNGV. The CDR3 DNA is TGTGCCAGCAGCTTAAGGCTAGCGGCGGTGTACGAGCAGTACTTC. Its protein is CASSLRLAAVYEQYF.

The V and J genes are TRBV5-1 and TRBJ2-5; tentatively, D is TRBD1 or TRBD2 (5 bases each). The germline V gene has CDR1 SGHRS and CDR2 YFSETQ. This CDR3 contains 15 residues. The germline V and J ends were trimmed by 2 bases and 2 bases, with 13 bases remaining between them. The CDR3 protein is CASSLMGRIQETQYF. For the CDR3, the DNA is TGCGCCAGCAGCTTAATGGGACGGATACAAGAGACCCAGTACTTC.

The V call is TRBV6-2 or TRBV6-3, the J call TRBJ2-4; no clear D. From germline, CDR1 is MNHEY and CDR2 SVGEGT. V shed 2 bases and J shed 8 bases, with 16 bases lying between them. This CDR3 spans 15 amino acids. The DNA of the CDR3 is TGTGCCAGCAGTTACCCAGGTGGCGCCCGATACATTCAGTACTTC. Translating it yields CASSYPGGARYIQYF.

This clonotype was counted ten times or more. The J gene is TRBJ2-7, the V gene TRBV7-9; 7 positions agree with TRBD1. CDR1 is SEHNR and CDR2 is FQNEAQ in the germline V gene (reference sequence). The J segment lost 6 bases and the V segment lost 4 bases, leaving 9 bases of the junction unmatched. This CDR3 comprises 14 residues. As DNA, the CDR3 is TGTGCCAGCAGCTCCGGGACAGCCTCTTCCGAGCAGTACTTC. It specifies CASSSGTASSEQYF.

This clonotype was seen more than once but under ten times. Mismatch with germline at one junction end may stem from a read error. The J gene is TRBJ2-7, the V gene TRBV9; D is perhaps TRBD2 (6 bases). Germline CDR1 reads SGDLS; CDR2 reads YYNGEE. This CDR3 contains 13 residues. The CDR3 loop reads CASSAGDSDEQYF. The CDR3 DNA is TGTGCCAGCAGCGCTGGGGACTCCGACGAGCAGTACTTC.

The gene calls are TRBV28 and TRBJ2-7; 8 bases are shared with TRBD1. In germline, CDR1 is MDHEN, CDR2 SYDVKM. After removal of 9 bases from V and 2 bases from J, the junction contained 9 bases not matched to a gene. This CDR3 is built from 14 residues. The CDR3: CARGSGTGAYEQYF. In DNA, the CDR3 is TGTGCCAGGGGCTCTGGGACAGGAGCCTACGAGCAGTACTTC. Full variable domain (remainder filled in from reference TRBV28 and TRBJ2-7): DVKVTQSSRYLVKRTGEKVFLECVQDMDHENMFWYRQDPGLGLRLIYFSYDVKMKEKGDIPEGYSVSREKKERFSLILESASTNQTSMYLCARGSGTGAYEQYFGPGTRLTVT.

In this sample, this clonotype turned up many times. The chain links TRBV20-1 to TRBJ2-3; D remains unclear. The germline V gene has CDR1 DFQATT and CDR2 SNEGSKA (reference sequence). Trimming pared 2 bases from V and 4 bases from J, leaving 16 bases between. The length of the CDR3 is 15 residues. The CDR3 region is CSARPTLGNSDTQYF. In nucleotides, the CDR3 is TGCAGTGCTAGACCGACCCTGGGGAATTCAGATACGCAGTATTTT.

This clonotype occurred once. The chain employs TRBV4-3 and TRBJ1-1; D unclear. Per germline, CDR1 LGHNA and CDR2 YSLEER. The ends were cut back, 1 base at V and 5 bases at J, with 14 bases in the middle. The CDR3 runs to 15 residues. DNA for the CDR3: TGCGCCAGCAGCCAAGTGGTATATGGTGGGACTGAAGCTTTCTTT. It translates to CASSQVVYGGTEAFF.

The chain joins TRBV3-1 to TRBJ2-7, with 9 bases matching TRBD2. Germline assignment: CDR1 LGHDT and CDR2 YNNKEL (reference sequence). This CDR3 has 14 amino acids. V gave up 1 base and J gave up 5 bases; unmatched junction bases: 3. CDR3 sequence (DNA): TGTGCCAGCAGCCAAGGCCTAGCGGGAAACGAGCAGTACTTC. It yields the protein CASSQGLAGNEQYF.

This clonotype was counted between two and nine times. The chain is built from TRBV29-1 and TRBJ2-2; possibly TRBD2 for D (5 bases). CDR1 is SQVTM and CDR2 is ANQGSEA in the germline V gene. There are 13 residues in the CDR3. V lost 6 bases and J 9 bases, leaving 17 bases between the germline ends. CDR3 sequence reads: CSVEASRPRELFF. In nucleotides, the CDR3 is TGCAGCGTGGAGGCCTCGAGACCAAGGGAGCTGTTTTTT.

This clonotype was detected only a few times. The chain recombines TRBV20-1 with TRBJ1-2; a weak D match, TRBD1 (5 bases). Deletions cut 3 bases from V and 4 bases from J, with 12 bases between. CDR1 DFQATT and CDR2 SNEGSKA come from the germline V gene (reference sequence). The CDR3 runs to 13 residues. The CDR3 bases are TGCAGTGCTAGTACGGGGGTAGGCTATGGCTACACCTTC. As protein: CSASTGVGYGYTF.

The gene calls are TRBV4-3 and TRBJ2-1; 9 bases map to TRBD2. Germline V lookup: CDR1 LGHNA, CDR2 YSLEER. V dropped 1 base and J dropped 8; count of bases not matched to a gene: 9. This CDR3 region has 16 residues. CDR3 sequence: CASSQGAGGQTDEQFF. Written as DNA, the CDR3 is TGCGCCAGCAGCCAAGGAGCGGGAGGCCAGACGGATGAGCAGTTCTTC.